The next 5 T cell receptor beta chains were all read from a single sample in a study of CD8+CD57+ T cells in acquired aplastic anemia (dated by TCRdb to 2016 to 2019). Reads for this sample came from an Illumina HiSeq 2000. Genomic DNA was used as template for profiling of TCR beta VDJ combinations and CDR3 sequences. TCRdb redid the processing of the public reads, applying fastp at Q25 and MiXCR, and retained in-frame beta chains. Here each entry gathers all rows of one CDR3 protein and keeps the most common genes and DNA. This sample gives about 250,000 distinct CDR3 sequences in total; around 43% of them show up just once. The top ten clones comprise less than 9% of the sample. Flow cytometry had shown CD8+CD57+ cell expansion in the patients selected for sequencing. Sequenced sample: sorted CD4+, CD8+, or CD8+CD57+ T cells (not recorded which) from PBMCs. These receptors originate from a human donor with aplastic anemia.

At least ten counts were recorded for this clonotype. The rearrangement uses TRBV4-1 and TRBJ2-7; D remains unclear. V gave up 0 bases and J gave up 5 bases, with 2 bases separating them. The germline V gene encodes CDR1 MGHRA and CDR2 YSYEKL. The CDR3 is 11 residues long. The CDR3 is CASSQDNEQYF. DNA of the CDR3: TGCGCCAGCAGCCAAGATAACGAGCAGTACTTC.

This chain connects TRBV29-1 to TRBJ1-1, with 7 bases fitting TRBD1. V shed 1 base, J shed 5 bases, and the junction held 16 bases outside the gene matches. CDR3 length: 17 residues. CDR1 and CDR2 from the germline V gene are SQVTM and ANQGSEA. CDR3 in DNA: TGCAGCGTTGAAGTCCCCCGACAGGGAGAGGCAAGGACTGAAGCTTTCTTT. This sequence encodes CSVEVPRQGEARTEAFF.

The V and J genes are TRBV25-1 and TRBJ2-2; D may be TRBD1 (5 bases). Trimming pared 3 bases from V and 1 base from J, leaving 12 bases between. CDR3 length equals 16 residues. Germline loops: CDR1 MGHDK, CDR2 SYGVNS. The CDR3 region has the DNA TGTGCCAGCAGTGATTCAGACAGTGGGAACACCGGGGAGCTGTTTTTT. Translating gives CASSDSDSGNTGELFF.

In this sample, this clonotype turned up a few times. The rearrangement uses TRBV10-3 and TRBJ1-6; 7 bases match TRBD1. V was pared by 3 bases and J by 7 bases, with 6 bases of the junction left unmatched. The length of the CDR3 is 15 residues. In germline, CDR1 is ENHRY, CDR2 SYGVKD. The DNA for the CDR3 is TGTGCCATCAGTGAAGGGACAGCGAAGAATTCACCCCTCCACTTT. This sequence encodes CAISEGTAKNSPLHF.

This clonotype was counted at least ten times. The chain combines TRBV7-3 with TRBJ1-6; D uncertain. Germline V gives CDR1 SGHTA, CDR2 FQGTGA. The CDR3 runs 16 residues. V gave up 5 bases and J gave up 8 bases, with 19 bases separating them. The CDR3 DNA is TGTGCCAGCAGCCCGCAGATCCTAAACCTATATTCACCCCTCCACTTT. It encodes CASSPQILNLYSPLHF.